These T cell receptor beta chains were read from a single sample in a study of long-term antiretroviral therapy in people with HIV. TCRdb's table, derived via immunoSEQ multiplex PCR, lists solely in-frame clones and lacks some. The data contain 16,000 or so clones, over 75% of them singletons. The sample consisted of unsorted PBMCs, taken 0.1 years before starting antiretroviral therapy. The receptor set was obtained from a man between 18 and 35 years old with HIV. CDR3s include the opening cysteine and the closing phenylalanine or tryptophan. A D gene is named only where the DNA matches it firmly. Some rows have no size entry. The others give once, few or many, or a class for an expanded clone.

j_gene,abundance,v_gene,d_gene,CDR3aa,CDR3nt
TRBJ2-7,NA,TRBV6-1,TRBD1,CASSTEQGAYLEQYF,TGTGCCAGCAGTACTGAACAGGGGGCGTATCTCGAGCAGTACTTC
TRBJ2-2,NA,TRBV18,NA,CASSPGQNTGELFF,TGTGCCAGCTCACCGGGACAGAACACCGGGGAGCTGTTTTTT
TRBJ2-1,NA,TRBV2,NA,CASSDRVRNEQFF,TGTGCCAGCAGTGATAGGGTCCGCAATGAGCAGTTCTTC
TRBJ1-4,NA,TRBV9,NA,CASSEEGLFGTNEKLFF,TGTGCCAGCAGCGAGGAGGGCCTATTTGGAACTAATGAAAAACTGTTTTTT
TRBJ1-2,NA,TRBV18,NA,CASSLLPGNNYGYTF,TGTGCCAGCTCCCTATTACCCGGCAATAACTATGGCTACACCTTC
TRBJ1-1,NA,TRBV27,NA,CASTPGGRAGTEAFF,TGTGCCAGCACTCCAGGCGGCAGGGCGGGCACTGAAGCTTTCTTT
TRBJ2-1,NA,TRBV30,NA,CAWALSVRNNEQFF,TGTGCCTGGGCCCTTTCAGTCCGCAACAATGAGCAGTTCTTC
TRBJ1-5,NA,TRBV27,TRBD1,CASSLSVGGGQPQHF,TGTGCCAGCAGTTTATCGGTAGGGGGCGGTCAGCCCCAGCATTTT
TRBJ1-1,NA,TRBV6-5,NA,CASSYGSVREREAFF,TGTGCCAGCAGTTACGGTTCGGTTCGGGAACGTGAAGCTTTCTTT
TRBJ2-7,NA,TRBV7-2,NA,CASSLALQGRSYEQYF,TGTGCCAGCAGCTTAGCGTTACAGGGACGGAGCTACGAGCAGTACTTC
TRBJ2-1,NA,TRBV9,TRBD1,CASTSGTGDMQFF,TGTGCCAGCACTTCCGGGACAGGGGACATGCAGTTCTTC
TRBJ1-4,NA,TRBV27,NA,CASSLSRVGREKLFF,TGTGCCAGCAGTTTATCGCGGGTAGGAAGGGAAAAACTGTTTTTT
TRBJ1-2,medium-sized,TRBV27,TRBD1,CASSLHSAQGAGGYTF,TGTGCCAGCAGTTTACACAGCGCGCAGGGGGCAGGGGGCTACACCTTC
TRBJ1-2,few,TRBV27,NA,CASSFRGSGYTF,TGTGCCAGCAGTTTCCGAGGAAGCGGCTACACCTTC
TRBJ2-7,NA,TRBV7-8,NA,CASSPTQGAYYEQYF,TGTGCCAGCAGCCCAACCCAGGGCGCATACTACGAGCAGTACTTC
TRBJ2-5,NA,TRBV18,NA,CASSRGRETQYF,TGTGCCAGCTCAAGGGGGAGAGAGACCCAGTACTTC
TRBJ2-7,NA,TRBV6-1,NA,CASSEARRGSYAYEQYF,TGTGCCAGCAGTGAAGCGCGTAGGGGATCGTACGCCTACGAGCAGTACTTC
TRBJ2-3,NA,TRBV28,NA,CASSTSLWGGGAPDTQYF,TGTGCCAGCAGTACCTCCCTTTGGGGCGGCGGGGCGCCAGATACGCAGTATTTT
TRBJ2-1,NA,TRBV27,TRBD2,CASQTSGSGEQFF,TGTGCCAGCCAGACTAGCGGGAGTGGTGAGCAGTTCTTC
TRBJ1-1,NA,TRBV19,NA,CASSIVRTTEAFF,TGTGCCAGTAGTATAGTACGGACTACTGAAGCTTTCTTT
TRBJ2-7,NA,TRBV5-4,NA,CASSFPSTSYEQYF,TGTGCCAGCAGCTTCCCCAGCACATCCTACGAGCAGTACTTC
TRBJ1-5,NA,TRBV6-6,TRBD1,CASSKGTDSNQPQHF,TGTGCCAGCAGTAAGGGGACAGATAGCAATCAGCCCCAGCATTTT
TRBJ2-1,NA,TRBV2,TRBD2,CASSEEAGGSYNEQFF,TGTGCCAGCAGTGAAGAGGCGGGGGGTTCCTACAATGAGCAGTTCTTC
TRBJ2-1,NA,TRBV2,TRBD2,CASSLAGTSRTYNEQFF,TGTGCCAGCAGCCTCGCCGGGACTAGCCGAACCTACAATGAGCAGTTCTTC
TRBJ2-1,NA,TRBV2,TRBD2,CASRLTSGIYNEQFF,TGTGCCAGCAGATTGACTAGCGGGATCTACAATGAGCAGTTCTTC
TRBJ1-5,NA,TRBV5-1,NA,CASSPGGGAGNQPQHF,TGCGCCAGCAGCCCGGGTGGGGGCGCGGGCAATCAGCCCCAGCATTTT
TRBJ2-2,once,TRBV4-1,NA,CASSHNEHTGELFF,TGCGCCAGCAGCCATAACGAGCACACCGGGGAGCTGTTTTTT
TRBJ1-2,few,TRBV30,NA,CAWSPDGRGYTF,TGTGCCTGGAGCCCGGACGGTCGTGGCTACACCTTC
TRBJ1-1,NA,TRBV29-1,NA,CSDLTGPGSSEAFF,TGCAGCGACCTCACAGGTCCGGGTAGCTCTGAAGCTTTCTTT
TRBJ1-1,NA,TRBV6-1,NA,CASSDWGTNTEAFF,TGTGCCAGCAGTGATTGGGGGACTAACACTGAAGCTTTCTTT
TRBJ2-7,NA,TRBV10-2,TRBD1,CASSFPGQGMDEQYF,TGCGCCAGCAGTTTTCCGGGACAGGGAATGGACGAGCAGTACTTC
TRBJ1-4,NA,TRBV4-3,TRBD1,CASSQGQGGEKLFF,TGCGCCAGCAGCCAGGGACAGGGGGGAGAAAAACTGTTTTTT
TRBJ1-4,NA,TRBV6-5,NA,CASSYQGEKLFF,TGTGCCAGCAGTTACCAGGGAGAAAAACTGTTTTTT